Listed below are T cell receptor beta chains from one sample, sequenced in a study of cytomegalovirus exposure and HLA in healthy donors. The assay was immunoSEQ multiplex PCR, and TCRdb's table has in-frame clones only and misses some. The repertoire holds some 80,000 clones, 96% seen once, with approximately 1.4% in the top ten. Input material: PBMCs. These TCRs come from a woman under 30 in good health and CMV-seronegative. Both conserved end residues are part of each CDR3. The order of the fields is V gene, J gene, CDR3 protein.

V: TRBV5-6; J: TRBJ2-1; CDR3: CASSSSSYNEQFF
V: TRBV6-5; J: TRBJ2-1; CDR3: CASRQGLAGRNEQFF
V: TRBV18; J: TRBJ1-1; CDR3: CASSPMSRGGHLNTEAFF
V: TRBV5-1; J: TRBJ2-2; CDR3: CASSPGLNTGELFF
V: TRBV6-1; J: TRBJ1-5; CDR3: CASSDQGGNNQPQHF
V: TRBV28; J: TRBJ2-6; CDR3: CASSLHRDSGANVLTF
V: TRBV6-1; J: TRBJ1-5; CDR3: CASSEYGRGSNQPQHF
V: TRBV7-6; J: TRBJ2-7; CDR3: CASSLASRGSDEQYF
V: TRBV4-1; J: TRBJ1-3; CDR3: CASSQDSSRAAGNTIYF
V: TRBV7-6; J: TRBJ2-1; CDR3: CASSLETDNNEQFF
V: TRBV19; J: TRBJ2-1; CDR3: CATHKRGPAYNEQFF
V: TRBV29-1; J: TRBJ1-3; CDR3: CSVETGSGNTIYF
V: TRBV5-1; J: TRBJ2-1; CDR3: CASSLGASASYNEQFF
V: TRBV2; J: TRBJ2-1; CDR3: CASRHTGEEQFF
V: TRBV10-2; J: TRBJ1-3; CDR3: CASSQTGGNTIYF
V: TRBV5-1; J: TRBJ2-2; CDR3: CASSKSGGQPDTGELFF
V: TRBV5-1; J: TRBJ1-5; CDR3: CASSPTGDQPQHF
V: TRBV9; J: TRBJ2-7; CDR3: CASSVTGTGGYEQYF
V: TRBV19; J: TRBJ1-1; CDR3: CASSIEGGTGVGTEAFF
V: TRBV5-4; J: TRBJ2-3; CDR3: CASSLARPQGANTQYF
V: TRBV2; J: TRBJ2-3; CDR3: CASSGDRGTDTQYF
V: TRBV15; J: TRBJ2-7; CDR3: CATSTVSASYEQYF
V: TRBV6-5; J: TRBJ1-5; CDR3: CAVGPYSNQPQHF
V: TRBV5-1; J: TRBJ2-7; CDR3: CASSWDRSTFSYEQYF
V: TRBV9; J: TRBJ2-3; CDR3: CASSVSGRATDTQYF
V: TRBV27; J: TRBJ2-7; CDR3: CASSLSSAYEQYF
V: TRBV28; J: TRBJ2-7; CDR3: CASRLQQGWLHEQYF
V: TRBV11-2; J: TRBJ1-1; CDR3: CASSPTIRRGLVTEAFF
V: TRBV18; J: TRBJ2-2; CDR3: CASSYTPNTGELFF
V: TRBV5-4; J: TRBJ2-3; CDR3: CASSPSSGPRGDTQYF
V: TRBV28; J: TRBJ1-2; CDR3: CASSGPKGEGWKGYGYTF
V: TRBV5-5; J: TRBJ1-4; CDR3: CASSLGLTGGSEKLFF
V: TRBV9; J: TRBJ2-1; CDR3: CASSAQRLAGDRNEQFF
V: TRBV20-1; J: TRBJ2-7; CDR3: CRAGNEQYF
V: TRBV19; J: TRBJ2-1; CDR3: CASSIGTSGYNEQFF
V: TRBV7-2; J: TRBJ1-3; CDR3: CASSWGGRLTGNTIYF
V: TRBV11-2; J: TRBJ1-1; CDR3: CASSSRTGDTEAFF
V: TRBV6-1; J: TRBJ1-1; CDR3: CASTGTEVLGTEAFF
V: TRBV5-1; J: TRBJ1-1; CDR3: CASSLTAGSNTEAFF
V: TRBV16; J: TRBJ2-5; CDR3: CASSHGLAGLETQYF
V: TRBV5-1; J: TRBJ2-7; CDR3: CASSSGGVYEQYF
V: TRBV27; J: TRBJ2-7; CDR3: CASSLRGSAYEQYF
V: TRBV7-9; J: TRBJ1-3; CDR3: CASSLEHFGNTIYF
V: TRBV19; J: TRBJ1-5; CDR3: CASSQGSNQPQHF
V: TRBV27; J: TRBJ2-3; CDR3: CASGQGAADTQYF
V: TRBV11-2; J: TRBJ1-4; CDR3: CASRQNRGFNEKLFF
V: TRBV4-1; J: TRBJ1-1; CDR3: CASSRPGDKAFF
V: TRBV28; J: TRBJ2-2; CDR3: CASSFRASGRTGELFF
V: TRBV7-2; J: TRBJ1-5; CDR3: CASSFTGSNQPQHF
V: TRBV5-4; J: TRBJ1-1; CDR3: CASSNSPTGVSTEAFF
V: TRBV7-9; J: TRBJ2-1; CDR3: CASSLGQGAFNEQFF
V: TRBV6-6; J: TRBJ2-7; CDR3: CASHRGGEQYF
V: TRBV6-7; J: TRBJ2-7; CDR3: CASSYGAGATYEQYF
V: TRBV6-5; J: TRBJ1-3; CDR3: CASSPGGTGNTIYF
V: TRBV9; J: TRBJ2-5; CDR3: CAGTHTSGQETQYF